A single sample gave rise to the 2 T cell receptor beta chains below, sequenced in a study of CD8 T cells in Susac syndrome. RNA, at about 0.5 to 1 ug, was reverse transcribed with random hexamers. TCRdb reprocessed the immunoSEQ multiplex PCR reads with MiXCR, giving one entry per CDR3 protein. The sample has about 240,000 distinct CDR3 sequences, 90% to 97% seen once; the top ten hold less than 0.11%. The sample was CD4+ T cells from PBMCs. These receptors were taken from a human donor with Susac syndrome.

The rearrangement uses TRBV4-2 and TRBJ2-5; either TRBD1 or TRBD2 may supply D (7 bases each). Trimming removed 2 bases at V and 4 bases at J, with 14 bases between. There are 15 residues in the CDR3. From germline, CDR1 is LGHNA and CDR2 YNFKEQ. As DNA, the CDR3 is TGTGCCAGCAGCCAACGGCAGGGGGGGAGAGAGACCCAGTACTTC. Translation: CASSQRQGGRETQYF.

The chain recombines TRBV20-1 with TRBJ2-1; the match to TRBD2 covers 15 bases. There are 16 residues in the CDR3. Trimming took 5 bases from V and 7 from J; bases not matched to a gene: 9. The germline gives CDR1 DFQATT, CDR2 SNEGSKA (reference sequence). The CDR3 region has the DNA TGCAGTGCTCTAGGACTAGCGGGAGGGCCTGAGAATGAGCAGTTCTTC. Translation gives CSALGLAGGPENEQFF.